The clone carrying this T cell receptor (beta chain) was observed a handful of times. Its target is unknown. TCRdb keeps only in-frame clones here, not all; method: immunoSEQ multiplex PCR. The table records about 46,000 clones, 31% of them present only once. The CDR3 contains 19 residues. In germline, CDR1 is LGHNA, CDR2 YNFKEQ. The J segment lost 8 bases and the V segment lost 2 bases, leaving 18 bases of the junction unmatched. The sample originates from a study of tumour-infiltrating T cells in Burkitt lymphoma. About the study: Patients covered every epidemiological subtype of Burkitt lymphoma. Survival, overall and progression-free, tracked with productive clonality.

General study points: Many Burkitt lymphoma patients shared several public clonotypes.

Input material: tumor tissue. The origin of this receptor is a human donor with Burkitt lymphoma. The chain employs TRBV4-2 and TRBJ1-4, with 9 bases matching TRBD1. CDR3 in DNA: TGTGCCAGCAGCCAAATAACATCACCCGCGGGACAGGGCGGGGAAAAACTGTTTTTT. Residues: CASSQITSPAGQGGEKLFF.